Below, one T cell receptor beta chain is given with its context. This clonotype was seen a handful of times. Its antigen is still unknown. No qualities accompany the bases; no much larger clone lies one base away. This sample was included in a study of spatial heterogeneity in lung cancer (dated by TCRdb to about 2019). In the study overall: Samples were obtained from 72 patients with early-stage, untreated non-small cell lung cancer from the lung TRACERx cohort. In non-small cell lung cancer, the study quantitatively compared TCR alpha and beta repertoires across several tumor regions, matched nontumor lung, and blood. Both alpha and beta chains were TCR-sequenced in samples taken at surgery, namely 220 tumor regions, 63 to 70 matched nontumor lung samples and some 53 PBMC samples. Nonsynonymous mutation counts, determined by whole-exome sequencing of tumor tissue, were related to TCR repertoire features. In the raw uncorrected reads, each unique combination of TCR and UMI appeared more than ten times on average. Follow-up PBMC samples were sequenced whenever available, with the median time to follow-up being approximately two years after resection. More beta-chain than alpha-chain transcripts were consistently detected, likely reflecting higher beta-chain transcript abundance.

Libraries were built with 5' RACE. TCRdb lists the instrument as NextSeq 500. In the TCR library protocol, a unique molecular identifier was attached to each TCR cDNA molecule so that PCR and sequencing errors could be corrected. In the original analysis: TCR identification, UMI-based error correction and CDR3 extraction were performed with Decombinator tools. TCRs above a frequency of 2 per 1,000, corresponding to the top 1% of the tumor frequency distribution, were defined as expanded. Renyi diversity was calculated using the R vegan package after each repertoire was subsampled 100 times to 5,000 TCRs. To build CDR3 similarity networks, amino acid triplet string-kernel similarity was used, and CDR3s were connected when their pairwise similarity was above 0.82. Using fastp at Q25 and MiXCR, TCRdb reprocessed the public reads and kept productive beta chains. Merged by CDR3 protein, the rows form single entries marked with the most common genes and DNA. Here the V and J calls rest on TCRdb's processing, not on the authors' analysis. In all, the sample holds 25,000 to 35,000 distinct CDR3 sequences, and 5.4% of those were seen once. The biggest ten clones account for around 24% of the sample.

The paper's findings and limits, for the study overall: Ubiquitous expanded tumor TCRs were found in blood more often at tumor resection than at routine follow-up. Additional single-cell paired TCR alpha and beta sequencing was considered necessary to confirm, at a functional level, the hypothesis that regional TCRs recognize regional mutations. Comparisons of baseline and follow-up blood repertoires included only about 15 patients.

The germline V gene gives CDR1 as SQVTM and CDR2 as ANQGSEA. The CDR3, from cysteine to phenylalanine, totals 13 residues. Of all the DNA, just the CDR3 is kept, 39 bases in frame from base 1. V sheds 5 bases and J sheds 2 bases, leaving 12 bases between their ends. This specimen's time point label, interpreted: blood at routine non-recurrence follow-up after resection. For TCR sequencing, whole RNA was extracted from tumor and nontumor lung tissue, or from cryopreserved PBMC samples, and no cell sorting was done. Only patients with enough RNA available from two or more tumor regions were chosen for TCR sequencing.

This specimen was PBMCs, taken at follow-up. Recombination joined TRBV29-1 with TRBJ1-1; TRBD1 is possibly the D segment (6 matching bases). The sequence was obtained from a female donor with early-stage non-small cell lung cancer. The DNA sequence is TGCAGCGTTTTAGACAGGAAAAACACTGAAGCTTTCTTT. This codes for CSVLDRKNTEAFF.